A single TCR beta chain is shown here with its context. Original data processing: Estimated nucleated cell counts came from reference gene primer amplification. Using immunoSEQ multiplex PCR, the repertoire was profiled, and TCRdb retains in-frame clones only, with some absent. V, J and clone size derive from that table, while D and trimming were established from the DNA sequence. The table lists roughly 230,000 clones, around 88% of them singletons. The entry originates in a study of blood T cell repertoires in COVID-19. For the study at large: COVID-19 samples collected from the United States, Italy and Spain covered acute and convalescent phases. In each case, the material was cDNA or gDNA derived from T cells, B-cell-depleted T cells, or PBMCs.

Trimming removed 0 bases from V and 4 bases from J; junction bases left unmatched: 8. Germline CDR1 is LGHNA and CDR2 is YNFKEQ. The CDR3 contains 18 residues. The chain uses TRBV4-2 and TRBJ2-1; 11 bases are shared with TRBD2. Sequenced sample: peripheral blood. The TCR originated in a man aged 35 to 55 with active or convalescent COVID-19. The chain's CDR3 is CASSQDPGGTSGYNEQFF. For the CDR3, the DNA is TGTGCCAGCAGCCAAGATCCGGGGGGGACTAGCGGTTACAATGAGCAGTTCTTC.